This entry is about one TCR beta chain. The clone's antigen remains unknown. The sample belongs to a study of monozygotic twins with inflammatory bowel disease (dated by TCRdb to about 2019). About the full investigation: A total of some 30 monozygotic twin pairs were included in the full study, comprising nine German pairs (four IBD-concordant, five IBD-discordant) and 19 IBD-discordant Danish pairs. The search for disease-associated traits relied mainly on comparing, within discordant pairs, IBD patients with their genetically identical healthy co-twins. Each individual had, on average, about 151 000 unique TCRalpha sequences and 181 000 unique TCRbeta sequences available for analysis. What the study reported, not specific to this receptor: Differing immunosuppressive treatments among patients may have added background noise and inter-individual variability to the repertoires. Concordant and discordant twins showed no difference in repertoire similarity, possibly because of limited statistical power. No single strong signal or clonotype linked to IBD turned up in the results, so the idea that one exists was not supported. Compared with healthy twins, IBD patients shared fewer clonotypes with other individuals, and the difference was most pronounced in patients with signs of disease activity. Measured by the inverse Simpson index, TCRbeta repertoire diversity was lower in IBD patients than in their healthy co-twins. The analysis was unable to tell apart different T cell subtypes.

CDR1 and CDR2, per the germline V gene (reference sequence), are LNHDA and SQIVND. Including the terminal cysteine and phenylalanine, the CDR3 comprises 17 residues. No DNA is recorded. From each donor, an approximately 2.6 ml peripheral blood sample was collected into PAXgene tubes and kept at -80 degrees C. Without T cell sorting, total RNA was isolated from whole blood using the PAXgene blood miRNA kit on an automated QIAcube. Peripheral blood from monozygotic twin pairs, either concordant or discordant for inflammatory bowel disease, underwent deep TCRalpha and TCRbeta repertoire profiling that used unique molecular barcoding. For every twin pair, smoking habits were documented, and each individual was categorised as a current, former or never smoker. Library construction relied on 5' RACE. The input for every TCR library was 3500 ng of total RNA. For each sample, cDNA synthesis with SMARTScribe reverse transcriptase was split into eight separate reactions. During cDNA synthesis, template switching introduced unique molecular identifiers that contained a 6-nucleotide sample barcode. Two nested PCRs of approximately 16 and 10 cycles amplified the TCRalpha and TCRbeta cDNA, and bead purification followed each PCR. Before amplification, the cDNA was treated with uracil DNA-glycosylase and purified using the QIAquick PCR purification kit. The second PCR was the step at which Illumina TruSeq-compatible adapters and sample-specific barcodes were added. Library quality and concentration were assessed using TapeStation and Qubit, and 5 ng of each library was pooled. The pooled libraries were sequenced with 2 x 100 bp reads and custom sequencing primers on an Illumina HiSeq2500 single-index Rapid Run. The authors' pipeline ran thus. MiGEC version 1.2.6 was used for UMI-based consensus assembly, which corrected PCR and sequencing errors. MiXCR version 2.1.1 was used for V(D)J alignment, clonotype assembly and CDR3 extraction. To normalise gene usage, clonotype sharing and MAIT/NKT TCR abundance, the top 1000, 10 000 and 20 000 clonotypes in each sample were analysed. Diversity was computed as the inverse Simpson index with the vegan R package after downsampling to 27 000 UMIs. Paired Mann-Whitney U tests on discordant twin pairs were used, with Benjamini-Hochberg multiple-testing correction. Each entry corresponds to one CDR3 protein sequence from reads that TCRdb reprocessed, and DNA is not given. The V and J calls were determined by TCRdb, not by the authors. This sample's clone table shows 400,000 to 500,000 distinct CDR3 sequences. The ten largest clones represent 2% to 3% of the sample.

This sequence originates from a human donor with ulcerative colitis or Crohn's disease, or a healthy co-twin of an affected twin (not recorded which). The sequence links TRBV19 to TRBJ2-1; the D gene TCRdb calls, TRBD2, cannot be checked with no DNA. The sequencing input was blood. The CDR3 loop reads CASSNGKLAASYNEQFF.